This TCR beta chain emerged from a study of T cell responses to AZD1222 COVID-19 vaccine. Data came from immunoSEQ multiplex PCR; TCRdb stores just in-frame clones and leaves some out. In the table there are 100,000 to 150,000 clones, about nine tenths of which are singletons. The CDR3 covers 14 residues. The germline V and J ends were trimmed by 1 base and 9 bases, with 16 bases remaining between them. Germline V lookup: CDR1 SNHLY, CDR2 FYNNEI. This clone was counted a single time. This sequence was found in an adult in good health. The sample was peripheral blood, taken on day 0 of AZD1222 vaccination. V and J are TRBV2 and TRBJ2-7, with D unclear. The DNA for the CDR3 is TGTGCCAGCAGTGAAGGAGAGACTGTTGGTTGGCAGTACTTC. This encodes CASSEGETVGWQYF.